Listed below are T cell receptor beta chains from one sample, sequenced in a study of spatial heterogeneity in lung cancer. MiXCR, applied by TCRdb to the 5' RACE reads, yields one record per CDR3 protein. This sample has some 6,900 distinct CDR3 sequences, with more than 10% found just once. Source: lung tumor tissue, taken at surgery. These receptors were collected from a male donor with early-stage non-small cell lung cancer. The CDR3 runs from the conserved cysteine through the conserved F or W. The order of the fields is V gene, clone size, D gene, J gene, CDR3 DNA, CDR3 protein. The D gene is left open where the match is weak. Clone size is not always given. Where it is, it says once, few, many or a class for expanded clones.

V: TRBV7-2
size: NA
D: NA
J: TRBJ1-2
DNA: TGTGCCAGCAGCTTCCGCCTCTATGGCTACACCTTC
CDR3: CASSFRLYGYTF

V: TRBV20-1
size: many
D: NA
J: TRBJ2-7
DNA: TGCAGTGCTAGCCCTAGCGCGATCTCCTACGAGCAGTACTTC
CDR3: CSASPSAISYEQYF

V: TRBV6-1
size: NA
D: NA
J: TRBJ2-3
DNA: TGTGCCAGCAGTGAAGAGGGGGGGCAAGATACGCAGTATTTT
CDR3: CASSEEGGQDTQYF

V: TRBV11-2
size: NA
D: NA
J: TRBJ2-3
DNA: TGTGCCAGCAGGCCATCGGCAGATACGCAGTATTTT
CDR3: CASRPSADTQYF

V: TRBV10-3
size: medium-sized
D: NA
J: TRBJ1-2
DNA: TGTGCCATCAGCAGGGAGAACTATGGCTACACCTTC
CDR3: CAISRENYGYTF

V: TRBV20-1
size: many
D: TRBD2
J: TRBJ2-1
DNA: TGCAGTGCCCTAGTCCCTCTAGCGGGAGGGCCCCATGAGCAGTTCTTC
CDR3: CSALVPLAGGPHEQFF

V: TRBV3-1
size: NA
D: NA
J: TRBJ2-5
DNA: TGTGCCAGCAGCCCGGGGGAGGTCGGAGGCAGGAGGACCCAGTACTTC
CDR3: CASSPGEVGGRRTQYF

V: TRBV6-1
size: many
D: TRBD2
J: TRBJ2-5
DNA: TGTGCCAGCAGTCCCCTCGGAGTAGCGGGAGGTCAGGAGACCCAGTACTTC
CDR3: CASSPLGVAGGQETQYF

V: TRBV7-6
size: few
D: TRBD1
J: TRBJ1-1
DNA: TGTGCCAGCAGGACCATAGGGACAGGGGACCTGAACACTGAAGCTTTCTTT
CDR3: CASRTIGTGDLNTEAFF

V: TRBV2
size: few
D: NA
J: TRBJ2-2
DNA: TGTGCCAGCAGTCGGACAGCCTCGAACACCGGGGAGCTGTTTTTT
CDR3: CASSRTASNTGELFF

V: TRBV12-3/TRBV12-4
size: many
D: NA
J: TRBJ1-2
DNA: TGTGCCAGCAGTCCACATAGCTGGGACTATGGCTACACCTTC
CDR3: CASSPHSWDYGYTF

V: TRBV6-6
size: many
D: NA
J: TRBJ1-5
DNA: TGTGCCAGCAGTTATGGAATCCAGGGAACGGGCCAGCCCCAGCATTTT
CDR3: CASSYGIQGTGQPQHF

V: TRBV5-5
size: many
D: NA
J: TRBJ2-5
DNA: TGTGCCAGCAGCTTAGGTCGGCAAGAGACCCAGTACTTC
CDR3: CASSLGRQETQYF

V: TRBV28
size: many
D: TRBD2
J: TRBJ2-7
DNA: TGTGCCAGCAGTTCACACTTGACGGGACTAGCGAACACCTACGAGCAGTACTTC
CDR3: CASSSHLTGLANTYEQYF

V: TRBV3-1
size: medium-sized
D: TRBD2
J: TRBJ2-2
DNA: TGTGCCAGCAGCCCAATTCCGTGGGAGGGAACCGGGGAGCTGTTTTTT
CDR3: CASSPIPWEGTGELFF

V: TRBV28
size: NA
D: TRBD1
J: TRBJ2-7
DNA: TGTGCCAGCAGATTTCCGGGACAGGGGGTCGTTGAGCAGTACTTC
CDR3: CASRFPGQGVVEQYF

V: TRBV25-1
size: many
D: NA
J: TRBJ1-1
DNA: TGTGCCAGCCGGGACACAATGAACACTGAAGCTTTCTTT
CDR3: CASRDTMNTEAFF

V: TRBV5-1
size: NA
D: NA
J: TRBJ2-2
DNA: TGCGCCAGCAGCTTTTCGAGTAGTACTAGTACCGGGGAGCTGTTTTTT
CDR3: CASSFSSSTSTGELFF

V: TRBV9
size: many
D: NA
J: TRBJ2-2
DNA: TGTGCCAGCAGCGTAGGGGGCACCGGGGAGCTGTTTTTT
CDR3: CASSVGGTGELFF

V: TRBV5-1
size: many
D: TRBD2
J: TRBJ2-5
DNA: TGCGCCAGCAGCCCGGGACTAGCGGGAGAGACCCACTTC
CDR3: CASSPGLAGETHF

V: TRBV28
size: NA
D: NA
J: TRBJ2-4
DNA: TGTGCCAGCCGGAGGGGAGGCTCTGGCAAAAACATTCAGTACTTC
CDR3: CASRRGGSGKNIQYF

V: TRBV6-1
size: many
D: NA
J: TRBJ2-1
DNA: TGTGCCAGCAATCTCAGGTCTTACAATGAGCAGTTCTTC
CDR3: CASNLRSYNEQFF

V: TRBV11-2
size: medium-sized
D: TRBD2
J: TRBJ2-3
DNA: TGTGCCAGCAGTTCAACTAGCGGAGGCACAGATACGCAGTATTTT
CDR3: CASSSTSGGTDTQYF

V: TRBV20-1
size: many
D: NA
J: TRBJ2-7
DNA: TGCAGTGCCTTGACCGGAGCGACTTCATCCTACGAGCAGTACTTC
CDR3: CSALTGATSSYEQYF

V: TRBV7-6
size: many
D: NA
J: TRBJ2-1
DNA: TGTGCCAGCAGCCAGGCCCAGGGTAGCGGTAGTGAGCAGTTCTTC
CDR3: CASSQAQGSGSEQFF

V: TRBV6-6
size: medium-sized
D: TRBD2
J: TRBJ2-2
DNA: TGTGCCAGCACCCCAGCGGGAGTTTCCGGGGAGCTGTTTTTT
CDR3: CASTPAGVSGELFF

V: TRBV29-1
size: medium-sized
D: NA
J: TRBJ2-7
DNA: TGCAGCGTCGCGGACAAAGGGGAGCAGTACTTC
CDR3: CSVADKGEQYF

V: TRBV25-1
size: NA
D: NA
J: TRBJ2-7
DNA: TGTGCCAGCAGTGAATCAGGGACCCTCTCCTACGAGCAGTACTTC
CDR3: CASSESGTLSYEQYF

V: TRBV5-1
size: many
D: TRBD2
J: TRBJ2-1
DNA: TGCGCCAGCAGCTTGTGGACTAGCGGGGGCAATGAGCAGTTCTTC
CDR3: CASSLWTSGGNEQFF

V: TRBV7-9
size: many
D: NA
J: TRBJ1-2
DNA: TGTGCCAGCAGCTTAGTGGTCGGCCCGGGCAGTGGCTACACCTTC
CDR3: CASSLVVGPGSGYTF

V: TRBV10-1
size: medium-sized
D: NA
J: TRBJ1-5
DNA: TGCGCCAGCAGTGAAAGAACGTCGGATTATAGCAATCAGCCCCAGCATTTT
CDR3: CASSERTSDYSNQPQHF

V: TRBV5-4
size: few
D: TRBD2
J: TRBJ2-2
DNA: TGTGCCAGCAGCTTACCCCTAGCGGACACCGGGGAGCTGTTTTTT
CDR3: CASSLPLADTGELFF

V: TRBV25-1
size: many
D: NA
J: TRBJ1-2
DNA: TGTGCCAGCAGTGAAGGAGCCTATGGCTACACCTTC
CDR3: CASSEGAYGYTF

V: TRBV4-1
size: many
D: NA
J: TRBJ1-2
DNA: TGCGCCAGCAGTCCGGGGCCCGGCTACCGCTACACCTTC
CDR3: CASSPGPGYRYTF

V: TRBV20-1
size: NA
D: NA
J: TRBJ2-3
DNA: TGCAGTGCCGGGGTAGCAGATACGCAGTATTTT
CDR3: CSAGVADTQYF

V: TRBV9
size: many
D: TRBD2
J: TRBJ2-5
DNA: TGTGCCAGCAGCGTAGGTAGCGGGAGTGAAGAGACCCAGTACTTC
CDR3: CASSVGSGSEETQYF

V: TRBV29-1
size: medium-sized
D: TRBD1
J: TRBJ2-3
DNA: TGCAGCGTCGCAGCCGGGACAGGGATATTTACGCAGTATTTT
CDR3: CSVAAGTGIFTQYF

V: TRBV11-2
size: medium-sized
D: NA
J: TRBJ1-2
DNA: TGTGCCAGCAGCCGCGGAACAGGTTTCTATGGCTACACCTTC
CDR3: CASSRGTGFYGYTF

V: TRBV6-1
size: few
D: NA
J: TRBJ2-1
DNA: TGTGCCAGCAGGTTGAGTGGGAGCTCCTACAATGAGCAGTTCTTC
CDR3: CASRLSGSSYNEQFF

V: TRBV12-3/TRBV12-4
size: many
D: NA
J: TRBJ2-1
DNA: TGTGCCAGCAGTTTAGGCGGCGGTTCTTGGGAGCAGTTCTTC
CDR3: CASSLGGGSWEQFF

V: TRBV7-9
size: NA
D: TRBD2
J: TRBJ2-1
DNA: TGTGCCAGCAGCTTTACCCCGACTAGCGGGAACAATGAGCAGTTCTTC
CDR3: CASSFTPTSGNNEQFF

V: TRBV5-6
size: many
D: NA
J: TRBJ2-4
DNA: TGTGCCAGCAGCTCGCCCCTCGCCTCGGCCAAAAACATTCAGTACTTC
CDR3: CASSSPLASAKNIQYF

V: TRBV6-4
size: few
D: NA
J: TRBJ1-5
DNA: TGTGCCAGCAGTGAACAGGCAGGGCAGCCCCAGCATTTT
CDR3: CASSEQAGQPQHF

V: TRBV6-4
size: NA
D: TRBD2
J: TRBJ2-1
DNA: TGTGCCAGCAGGACTAGCGGCTACAATGAGCAGTTCTTC
CDR3: CASRTSGYNEQFF

V: TRBV7-9
size: many
D: NA
J: TRBJ2-5
DNA: TGTGCCAGCAGCCTTGACGGAACCCAAGAGACCCAGTACTTC
CDR3: CASSLDGTQETQYF

V: TRBV7-2
size: few
D: NA
J: TRBJ2-1
DNA: TGTGCCACCTCATGGGGCGGCAATGAGCAGTTCTTC
CDR3: CATSWGGNEQFF

V: TRBV7-6
size: medium-sized
D: NA
J: TRBJ2-7
DNA: TGTGCCAGCAGCTTAGAAGTACTCTCCTACGAGCAGTACTTC
CDR3: CASSLEVLSYEQYF